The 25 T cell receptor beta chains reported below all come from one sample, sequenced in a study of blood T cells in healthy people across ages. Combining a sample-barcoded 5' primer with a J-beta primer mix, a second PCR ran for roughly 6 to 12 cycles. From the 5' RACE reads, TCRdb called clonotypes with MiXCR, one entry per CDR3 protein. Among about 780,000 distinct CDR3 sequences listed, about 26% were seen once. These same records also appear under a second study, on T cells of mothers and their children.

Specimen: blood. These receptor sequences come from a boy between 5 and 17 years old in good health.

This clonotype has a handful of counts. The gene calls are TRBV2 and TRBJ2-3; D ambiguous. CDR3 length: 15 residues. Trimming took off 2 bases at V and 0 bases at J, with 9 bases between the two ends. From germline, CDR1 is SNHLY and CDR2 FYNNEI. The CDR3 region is CASSETPTSTDTQYF. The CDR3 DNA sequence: TGTGCCAGCAGTGAAACGCCTACTAGCACAGATACGCAGTATTTT.

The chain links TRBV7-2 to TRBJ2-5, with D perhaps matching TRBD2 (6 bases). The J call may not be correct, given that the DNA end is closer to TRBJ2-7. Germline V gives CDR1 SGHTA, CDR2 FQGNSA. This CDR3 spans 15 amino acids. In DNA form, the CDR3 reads TGTGCCAGCAGCTCGTTTGCGGGACGATCCTACGAGCAGTACTTC. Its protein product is CASSSFAGRSYEQYF.

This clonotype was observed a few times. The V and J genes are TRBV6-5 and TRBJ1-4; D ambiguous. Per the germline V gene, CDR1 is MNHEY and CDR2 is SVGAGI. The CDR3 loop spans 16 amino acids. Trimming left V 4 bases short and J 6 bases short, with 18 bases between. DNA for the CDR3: TGTGCCAGCAGTTTATCGGACGGACCGGGGTATGAAAAACTGTTTTTT. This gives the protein CASSLSDGPGYEKLFF.

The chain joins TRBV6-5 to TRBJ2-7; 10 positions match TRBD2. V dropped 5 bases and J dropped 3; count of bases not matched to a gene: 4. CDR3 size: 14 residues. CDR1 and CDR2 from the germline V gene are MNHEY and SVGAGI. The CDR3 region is CASSRGTSDYEQYF. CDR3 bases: TGTGCCAGCAGTCGCGGGACTAGCGACTACGAGCAGTACTTC.

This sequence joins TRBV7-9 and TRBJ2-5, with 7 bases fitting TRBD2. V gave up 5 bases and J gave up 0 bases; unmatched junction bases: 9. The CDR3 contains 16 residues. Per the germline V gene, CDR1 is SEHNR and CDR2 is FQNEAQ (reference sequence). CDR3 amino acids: CASSRRTRAYQETQYF. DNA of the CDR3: TGTGCCAGCAGCCGGCGGACTAGAGCTTACCAAGAGACCCAGTACTTC.

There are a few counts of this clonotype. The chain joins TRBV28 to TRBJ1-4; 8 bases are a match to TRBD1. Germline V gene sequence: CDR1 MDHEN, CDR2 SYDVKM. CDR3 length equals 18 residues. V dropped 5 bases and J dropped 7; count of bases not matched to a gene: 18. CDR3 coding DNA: TGTGCCAGCAGTCCATCTCAGGGGGCGCAAGCTTCAGGTGAAAAACTGTTTTTT. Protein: CASSPSQGAQASGEKLFF.

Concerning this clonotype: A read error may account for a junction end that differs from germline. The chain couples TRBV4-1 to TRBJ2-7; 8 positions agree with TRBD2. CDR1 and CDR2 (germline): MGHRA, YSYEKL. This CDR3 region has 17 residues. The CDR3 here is CASSQEGFSGVSYDQYF. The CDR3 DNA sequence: TGCGCCAGCAGCCAAGAGGGATTTAGCGGGGTCTCCTACGACCAGTACTTC.

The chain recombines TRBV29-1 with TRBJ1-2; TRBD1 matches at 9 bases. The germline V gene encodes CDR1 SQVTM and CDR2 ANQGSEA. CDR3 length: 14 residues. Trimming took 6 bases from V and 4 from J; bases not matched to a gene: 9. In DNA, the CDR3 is TGCAGCGTCGGAACAGGGGGCGAGATCTATGGCTACACCTTC. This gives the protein CSVGTGGEIYGYTF.

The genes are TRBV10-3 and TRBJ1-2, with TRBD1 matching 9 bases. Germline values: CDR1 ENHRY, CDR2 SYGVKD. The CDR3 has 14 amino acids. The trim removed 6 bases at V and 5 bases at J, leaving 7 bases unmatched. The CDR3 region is CAISAGQGGYGYTF. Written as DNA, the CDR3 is TGTGCCATCAGCGCGGGACAGGGAGGGTATGGCTACACCTTC.

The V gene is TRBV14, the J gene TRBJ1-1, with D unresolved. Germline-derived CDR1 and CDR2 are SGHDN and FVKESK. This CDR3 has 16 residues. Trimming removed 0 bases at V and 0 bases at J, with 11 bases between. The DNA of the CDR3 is TGTGCCAGCAGCCAAGACATCCCGCTCATGAACACTGAAGCTTTCTTT. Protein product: CASSQDIPLMNTEAFF.

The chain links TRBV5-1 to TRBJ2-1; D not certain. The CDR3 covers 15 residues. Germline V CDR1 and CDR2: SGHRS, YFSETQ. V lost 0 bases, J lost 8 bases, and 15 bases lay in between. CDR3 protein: CASSLAGLGTHEQFF. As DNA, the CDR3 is TGCGCCAGCAGCTTGGCTGGGCTGGGAACGCATGAGCAGTTCTTC.

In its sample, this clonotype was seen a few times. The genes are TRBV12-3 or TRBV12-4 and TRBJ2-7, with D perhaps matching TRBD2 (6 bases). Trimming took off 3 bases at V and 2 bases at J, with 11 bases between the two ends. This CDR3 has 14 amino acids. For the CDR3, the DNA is TGTGCCAGCAGTTTTGGCGGGATCCCCTACGAGCAGTACTTC. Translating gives CASSFGGIPYEQYF.

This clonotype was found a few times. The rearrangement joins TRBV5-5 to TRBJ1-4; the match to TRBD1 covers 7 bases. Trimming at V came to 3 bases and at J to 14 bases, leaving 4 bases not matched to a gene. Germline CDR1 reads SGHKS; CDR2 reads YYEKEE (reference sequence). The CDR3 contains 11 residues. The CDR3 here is CASSYNRGLFF. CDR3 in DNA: TGTGCCAGCAGCTACAACAGGGGTCTGTTTTTT.

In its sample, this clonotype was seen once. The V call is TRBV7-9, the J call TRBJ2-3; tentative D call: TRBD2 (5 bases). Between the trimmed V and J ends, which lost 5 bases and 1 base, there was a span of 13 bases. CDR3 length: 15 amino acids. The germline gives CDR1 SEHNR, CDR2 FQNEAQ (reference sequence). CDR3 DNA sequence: TGTGCCAGCAGCGAAGCGGTGGACGGCACAGATACGCAGTATTTT. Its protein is CASSEAVDGTDTQYF.

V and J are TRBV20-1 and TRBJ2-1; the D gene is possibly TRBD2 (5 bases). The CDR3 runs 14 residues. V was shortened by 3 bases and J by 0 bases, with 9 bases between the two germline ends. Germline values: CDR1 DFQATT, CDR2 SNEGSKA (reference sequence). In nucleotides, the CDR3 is TGCAGTGCTAGTGTGGGGAGCTCCTACAATGAGCAGTTCTTC. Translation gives CSASVGSSYNEQFF.

The CDR3: CASSFRRRGYTF. CDR3 sequence (DNA): TGTGCCAGCAGTTTCAGACGTAGGGGCTACACCTTC. The V call is TRBV12-3 or TRBV12-4, the J call TRBJ1-2; no clear D gene. The CDR3 length is 12 residues. V gave up 3 bases and J gave up 8 bases, with 10 bases separating them.

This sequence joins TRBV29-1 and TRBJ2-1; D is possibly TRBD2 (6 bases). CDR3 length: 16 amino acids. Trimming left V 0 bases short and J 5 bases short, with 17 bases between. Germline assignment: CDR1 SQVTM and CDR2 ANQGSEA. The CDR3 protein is CSVEDGLRSRDNEQFF. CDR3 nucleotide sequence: TGCAGCGTTGAAGATGGACTACGCTCTAGGGACAATGAGCAGTTCTTC.

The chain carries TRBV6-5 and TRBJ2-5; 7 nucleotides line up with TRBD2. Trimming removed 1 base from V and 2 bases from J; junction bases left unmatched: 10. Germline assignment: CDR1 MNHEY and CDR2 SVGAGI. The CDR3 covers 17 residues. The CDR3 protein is CASSYFRPSGSQETQYF. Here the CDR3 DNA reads TGTGCCAGCAGTTACTTTAGGCCTAGCGGTAGTCAAGAGACCCAGTACTTC.

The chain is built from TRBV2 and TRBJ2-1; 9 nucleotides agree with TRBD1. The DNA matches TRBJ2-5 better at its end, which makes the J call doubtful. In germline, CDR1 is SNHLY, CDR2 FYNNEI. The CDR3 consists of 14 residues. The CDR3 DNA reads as TGTGCCAGCAAGGGACAGGGAGGTCAAGAGACCCAGTACTTC. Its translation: CASKGQGGQETQYF.

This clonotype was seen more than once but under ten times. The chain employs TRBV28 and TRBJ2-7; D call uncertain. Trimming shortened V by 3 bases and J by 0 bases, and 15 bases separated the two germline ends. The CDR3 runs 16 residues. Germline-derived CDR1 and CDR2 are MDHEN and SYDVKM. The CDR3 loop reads CASSFSLVRSSYEQYF. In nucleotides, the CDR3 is TGTGCCAGCAGTTTTTCTTTGGTGCGGAGCTCCTACGAGCAGTACTTC. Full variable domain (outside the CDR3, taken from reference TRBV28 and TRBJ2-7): DVKVTQSSRYLVKRTGEKVFLECVQDMDHENMFWYRQDPGLGLRLIYFSYDVKMKEKGDIPEGYSVSREKKERFSLILESASTNQTSMYLCASSFSLVRSSYEQYFGPGTRLTVT.

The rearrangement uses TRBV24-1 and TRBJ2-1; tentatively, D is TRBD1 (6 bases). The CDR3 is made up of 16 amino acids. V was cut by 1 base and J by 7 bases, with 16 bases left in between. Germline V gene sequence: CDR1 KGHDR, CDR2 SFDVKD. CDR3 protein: CATSDFRGRGVNEQFF. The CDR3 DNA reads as TGTGCCACCAGTGATTTTAGGGGCAGGGGTGTTAATGAGCAGTTCTTC.

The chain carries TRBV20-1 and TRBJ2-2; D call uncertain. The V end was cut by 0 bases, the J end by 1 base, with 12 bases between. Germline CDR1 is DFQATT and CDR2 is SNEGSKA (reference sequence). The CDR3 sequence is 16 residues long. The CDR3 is CSARDQTRGNTGELFF. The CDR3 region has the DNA TGCAGTGCTAGAGATCAGACGAGAGGGAACACCGGGGAGCTGTTTTTT.

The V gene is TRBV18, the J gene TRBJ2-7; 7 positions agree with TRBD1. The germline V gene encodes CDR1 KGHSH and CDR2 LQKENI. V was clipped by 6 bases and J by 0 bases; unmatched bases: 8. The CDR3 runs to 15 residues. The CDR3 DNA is TGTGCCAGCTCGCCTACAGGGGAAAGCTCCTACGAGCAGTACTTC. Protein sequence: CASSPTGESSYEQYF. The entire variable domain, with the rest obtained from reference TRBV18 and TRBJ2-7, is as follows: NAGVMQNPRHLVRRRGQEARLRCSPMKGHSHVYWYRQLPEEGLKFMVYLQKENIIDESGMPKERFSAEFPKEGPSILRIQQVVRGDSAAYFCASSPTGESSYEQYFGPGTRLTVT.

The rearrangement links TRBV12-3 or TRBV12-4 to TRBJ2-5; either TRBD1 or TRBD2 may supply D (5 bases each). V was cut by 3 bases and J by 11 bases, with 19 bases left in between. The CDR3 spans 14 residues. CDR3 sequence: CASSFGQGAYGQYF. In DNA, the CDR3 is TGTGCCAGCAGTTTCGGTCAGGGAGCCTACGGGCAGTACTTC.

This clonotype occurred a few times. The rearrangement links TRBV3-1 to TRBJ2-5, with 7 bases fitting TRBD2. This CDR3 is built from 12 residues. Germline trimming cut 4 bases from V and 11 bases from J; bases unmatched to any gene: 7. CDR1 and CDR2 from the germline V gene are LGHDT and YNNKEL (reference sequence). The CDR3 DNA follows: TGTGCCAGCAGCCTGCCTATGCGGGAGCAGTACTTC. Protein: CASSLPMREQYF.